A selection of T cell receptor beta chains follows, all from one sample in a study of Ad26.COV2.S vaccination and SARS-CoV-2 variants. Using immunoSEQ multiplex PCR, the repertoire was profiled, and TCRdb retains in-frame clones only, with some absent. The sample includes roughly 350,000 clones, about 85% seen only once; the top ten take 6.4%. This material consisted of peripheral blood, taken in a trial of Ad26.COV2.S vaccine versus placebo. The origin of the receptors is a person between 18 and 60 years old who received the Ad26.COV2.S COVID-19 vaccine or a placebo. The CDR3 runs from the conserved cysteine through the conserved F or W. The order of the fields is D gene, clone size, J gene, V gene, CDR3 DNA, CDR3 protein. A D gene is named only where the DNA matches it firmly. Size is omitted from some rows. Given values are once, few, many or a class for expanded clones.

d_call: NA; clone_size: NA; j_call: TRBJ1-5; v_call: TRBV2; cdr3_nt: TGTGCCAGCAGGCACAGGATCGCCCTGGATCAGCCCCAGCATTTT; cdr3_aa: CASRHRIALDQPQHF
d_call: TRBD1; clone_size: NA; j_call: TRBJ2-7; v_call: TRBV6-2/TRBV6-3; cdr3_nt: TGTGCCAGCAGTTACGTGACAGGGAACGAGCAGTACTTC; cdr3_aa: CASSYVTGNEQYF
d_call: NA; clone_size: NA; j_call: TRBJ1-5; v_call: TRBV30; cdr3_nt: TGTGCCTGGAGTGCGCAGGGGAACCAGCCCCAGCATTTT; cdr3_aa: CAWSAQGNQPQHF
d_call: NA; clone_size: NA; j_call: TRBJ2-7; v_call: TRBV20-1; cdr3_nt: TGCAGTGCTAGTTTCGTCAGGGGAGAGCAGTACTTC; cdr3_aa: CSASFVRGEQYF
d_call: NA; clone_size: few; j_call: TRBJ1-1; v_call: TRBV12-3/TRBV12-4; cdr3_nt: TGTGCCAGCAGTTTTCGGGGGGCTGAAGCTTTCTTT; cdr3_aa: CASSFRGAEAFF
d_call: NA; clone_size: few; j_call: TRBJ1-2; v_call: TRBV12-3/TRBV12-4; cdr3_nt: TGTGCCAGCAGCTTCGACGGATTCTATGGCTACACCTTC; cdr3_aa: CASSFDGFYGYTF
d_call: TRBD1; clone_size: NA; j_call: TRBJ1-4; v_call: TRBV3-1/TRBV3-2; cdr3_nt: TGTGCCAGCAGCCAAGATCCCCCGCGACAGGGAGCTAATGAAAAACTGTTTTTT; cdr3_aa: CASSQDPPRQGANEKLFF
d_call: NA; clone_size: NA; j_call: TRBJ1-4; v_call: TRBV28; cdr3_nt: TGTGCCAGCAGTTTAAGGCGATCAACTAATGAAAAACTGTTTTTT; cdr3_aa: CASSLRRSTNEKLFF
d_call: NA; clone_size: NA; j_call: TRBJ2-5; v_call: TRBV27; cdr3_nt: TGTGCCAGCAGCTCCCAGACAGCCCAAGAGACCCAGTACTTC; cdr3_aa: CASSSQTAQETQYF
d_call: TRBD1; clone_size: NA; j_call: TRBJ2-7; v_call: TRBV30; cdr3_nt: TGTGCCTGGAGCCCGGGACAGGGGAACCACGAGCAGTACTTC; cdr3_aa: CAWSPGQGNHEQYF
d_call: NA; clone_size: NA; j_call: TRBJ1-2; v_call: TRBV25-1; cdr3_nt: TGTGCCAGCAGTGAGCAGTATGGCTACACCTTC; cdr3_aa: CASSEQYGYTF
d_call: NA; clone_size: NA; j_call: TRBJ2-7; v_call: TRBV21-1; cdr3_nt: TGTGCCAGCAGTGGCCAAGACAGGGGCCGAGCGACCTACGAGCAGTACTTC; cdr3_aa: CASSGQDRGRATYEQYF
d_call: TRBD1; clone_size: NA; j_call: TRBJ2-1; v_call: TRBV28; cdr3_nt: TGTGCCAGCAGTACCCCGGACAGGGCCCAATCCTACAATGAGCAGTTCTTC; cdr3_aa: CASSTPDRAQSYNEQFF
d_call: TRBD1; clone_size: NA; j_call: TRBJ1-2; v_call: TRBV28; cdr3_nt: TGTGCCAGCAGTTTAGGGACAGACCCTAACTATGGCTACACCTTC; cdr3_aa: CASSLGTDPNYGYTF
d_call: NA; clone_size: NA; j_call: TRBJ2-2; v_call: TRBV19; cdr3_nt: TGTGCCAGTAGCCTGGGCGCCAGGGTAAATGTCGGGGAGCTGTTTTTT; cdr3_aa: CASSLGARVNVGELFF
d_call: TRBD1; clone_size: NA; j_call: TRBJ2-1; v_call: TRBV28; cdr3_nt: TGTACTCATAATACCGGGACAGGGGGCTACAATGAGCAGTTCTTC; cdr3_aa: CTHNTGTGGYNEQFF
d_call: NA; clone_size: NA; j_call: TRBJ1-5; v_call: TRBV18; cdr3_nt: TGTGCCAGCTCACCGGATTTCAGAGGTCAGCCCCAGCATTTT; cdr3_aa: CASSPDFRGQPQHF
d_call: TRBD1; clone_size: NA; j_call: TRBJ1-1; v_call: TRBV7-3; cdr3_nt: TGTGCCAGCAGCCGAGGATGGACAGGGGCTGAAGCTTTCTTT; cdr3_aa: CASSRGWTGAEAFF
d_call: TRBD1; clone_size: once; j_call: TRBJ1-6; v_call: TRBV6-5; cdr3_nt: TGTGCCAGCAGTTACATTGGACAGGGTGATTCACCCCTCCACTTT; cdr3_aa: CASSYIGQGDSPLHF
d_call: NA; clone_size: NA; j_call: TRBJ2-3; v_call: TRBV28; cdr3_nt: TGTGCCAGCAGTCCTCACATAGATACGCAGTATTTT; cdr3_aa: CASSPHIDTQYF
d_call: NA; clone_size: NA; j_call: TRBJ1-1; v_call: TRBV28; cdr3_nt: TGTGCCAGCAGTTTATTAACGGGGAGGGGAACTGAAGCTTTCTTT; cdr3_aa: CASSLLTGRGTEAFF
d_call: NA; clone_size: NA; j_call: TRBJ1-4; v_call: TRBV19; cdr3_nt: TGTGCCAGTAGTAGCAGGGGATCGGTTGAAAAACTGTTTTTT; cdr3_aa: CASSSRGSVEKLFF
d_call: NA; clone_size: few; j_call: TRBJ1-2; v_call: TRBV28; cdr3_nt: TGTGCCACCTGCTACGGGGTCCTTCGAGGCTACACCTTC; cdr3_aa: CATCYGVLRGYTF
d_call: NA; clone_size: NA; j_call: TRBJ2-7; v_call: TRBV19; cdr3_nt: TGTGCCAGTAGTACCAGCCGACAGAATCCCTACGAGCAGTACTTC; cdr3_aa: CASSTSRQNPYEQYF
d_call: NA; clone_size: NA; j_call: TRBJ2-4; v_call: TRBV7-2; cdr3_nt: TGTGCCAGCAGCCCATCTGGGGATGATCGCATCCGTCAAAACATTCAGTACTTC; cdr3_aa: CASSPSGDDRIRQNIQYF
d_call: NA; clone_size: NA; j_call: TRBJ1-5; v_call: TRBV4-3; cdr3_nt: TGCGCCAGCAGCCAAGATTTGGAGGGGGTCGGCAATCAGCCCCAGCATTTT; cdr3_aa: CASSQDLEGVGNQPQHF